What follows are 24 T cell receptor beta chains derived from one specimen sequenced in a study of T-cell reconstitution after alpha-beta-depleted transplantation in children. It was with unique molecular identifiers that the TCRbeta library was prepared. TCRdb itself ran the PCR reads through MiXCR, one entry per CDR3 protein. This repertoire shows 700,000 to 850,000 distinct CDR3 sequences, under 20% found once; its top ten account for around 5.3%. The input for sequencing was PBMCs, mostly from graft donor cells, taken 360 days after TCRalphabeta/CD19-depleted stem cell transplant. Receptors were obtained from a male patient under 18 who had a stem cell transplant for acute lymphoblastic leukemia, so the T cells may come from the graft donor.

This rearrangement joins TRBV5-1 to TRBJ1-1; a weak D match, TRBD1 (6 bases). Germline loops: CDR1 SGHRS, CDR2 YFSETQ. Deletions cut 0 bases from V and 0 bases from J, with 9 bases between. CDR3 length equals 15 residues. The CDR3 sequence: CASSLERGMNTEAFF. The CDR3 DNA reads as TGCGCCAGCAGCTTGGAGAGGGGGATGAACACTGAAGCTTTCTTT.

This clonotype appeared a few times. This chain uses TRBV7-2 with TRBJ1-1; no clear D. Germline CDR1 reads SGHTA; CDR2 reads FQGNSA. This CDR3 comprises 14 residues. V was shortened by 5 bases and J by 11 bases, with 21 bases between the two germline ends. CDR3 protein: CASSPYLDPDGAFF. The CDR3 DNA is TGTGCCAGCAGCCCCTATTTAGACCCCGATGGGGCTTTCTTT.

This chain links TRBV4-1 with TRBJ1-4; 8 nucleotides line up with TRBD1. J gave up 11 bases and V 0 bases, and 8 bases lay outside the gene matches. Germline V lookup: CDR1 MGHRA, CDR2 YSYEKL. The CDR3 is 15 residues long. This chain's CDR3 is CASSQDARGREKLFF. The CDR3 coding sequence is TGCGCCAGCAGCCAAGACGCCAGGGGGCGAGAGAAACTGTTTTTT.

This chain uses TRBV27 with TRBJ2-7; TRBD2 agrees at 7 bases. The junction had 3 bases not matched to a gene; V was cut back by 0 bases and J by 1 base. The CDR3 runs 15 residues. CDR1 and CDR2 (germline): MNHEY, SMNVEV (reference sequence). The CDR3 DNA reads as TGTGCCAGCAGTTTATCGGACGGGAGGTCCTACGAGCAGTACTTC. This codes for CASSLSDGRSYEQYF.

This clonotype has a handful of counts. J is TRBJ2-7 and V is TRBV12-3 or TRBV12-4; D assignment may be TRBD1 or TRBD2 (5 bases each). The ends were cut back, 5 bases at V and 6 bases at J, with 17 bases in the middle. This CDR3 spans 14 amino acids. The CDR3 here is CASSPLGVGAEQYF. The CDR3 region has the DNA TGTGCCAGCAGTCCGTTAGGGGTGGGAGCCGAGCAGTACTTC.

This chain connects TRBV29-1 to TRBJ2-7, with 11 bases that match TRBD1. Germline CDR1 and CDR2: SQVTM and ANQGSEA. This CDR3 is 13 amino acids long. Unmatched junction bases numbered 9, after V lost 7 bases and J lost 7 bases. The CDR3 is CSASGTGGLEQYF. CDR3 sequence (DNA): TGCAGCGCATCCGGGACAGGGGGACTGGAGCAGTACTTC.

V usage is TRBV27 and J usage is TRBJ1-4; no clear D. From germline, CDR1 is MNHEY and CDR2 SMNVEV (reference sequence). The CDR3 consists of 15 residues. Trimming shortened V by 3 bases and J by 5 bases, and 13 bases separated the two germline ends. The CDR3 loop is CASSLFPGVNEKLFF. DNA for the CDR3: TGTGCCAGCAGTTTGTTTCCAGGAGTGAATGAAAAACTGTTTTTT.

The chain recombines TRBV20-1 with TRBJ2-4, with TRBD2 matching 8 bases. This CDR3 spans 17 amino acids. The V gene's germline CDR1 is DFQATT and CDR2 SNEGSKA (reference sequence). V lost 6 bases, J lost 1 base, and 14 bases stayed unmatched. CDR3 region: CSALSGSRGGAKNIQYF. The CDR3 DNA reads as TGCAGTGCACTGAGCGGGAGCCGGGGTGGGGCCAAAAACATTCAGTACTTC.

This clonotype came up a few times. The CDR3 loop reads CSAGLGVTEAFF. CDR3 coding DNA: TGCAGTGCTGGGCTAGGGGTCACTGAAGCTTTCTTT. The V gene is TRBV20-1, the J gene TRBJ1-1; tentatively, D is TRBD1 (5 bases). The CDR3 consists of 12 residues. CDR1 is DFQATT and CDR2 is SNEGSKA in the germline V gene (reference sequence). V was shortened by 5 bases and J by 4 bases, with 11 bases between the two germline ends.

The rearrangement uses TRBV7-7 and TRBJ1-1, with D tentatively TRBD1 (5 bases). CDR3 length equals 14 residues. Trimming pared 1 base from V and 5 bases from J, leaving 11 bases between. Germline V gene data show CDR1 as SSHAT and CDR2 as FNYEAQ (reference sequence). Here the CDR3 DNA reads TGTGCCAGCAGCTTAGAAGCCAGGGTAACTGAAGCTTTCTTT. It translates to CASSLEARVTEAFF.

The V call is TRBV20-1, the J call TRBJ2-7; the D call may be TRBD1 or TRBD2 (6 bases each). The ends were cut back, 6 bases at V and 0 bases at J, with 18 bases in the middle. Germline CDR1 reads DFQATT; CDR2 reads SNEGSKA (reference sequence). This CDR3 is 15 amino acids long. The CDR3 loop is CSARRGNALSYEQYF. The CDR3 DNA reads TGCAGTGCCAGGAGGGGGAATGCCCTCTCCTACGAGCAGTACTTC.

This clonotype has only a few counts. The chain uses TRBV20-1 and TRBJ2-1; D is unclear. CDR3 length: 11 amino acids. The germline CDR1 and CDR2 sequences are DFQATT and SNEGSKA (reference sequence). Trimming cost V 5 bases and J 6 bases, with 8 bases left between them. The chain's CDR3 is CSAHSPNEQFF. The CDR3 nucleotides read TGCAGTGCTCATAGTCCCAATGAGCAGTTCTTC.

This clonotype showed up just a few times. V gene TRBV5-6 combines with J gene TRBJ2-7; D could derive from TRBD1 or TRBD2 (6 bases each). The V end was cut by 3 bases, the J end by 1 base, with 8 bases between. From germline, CDR1 is SGHDT and CDR2 YYEEEE. There are 13 residues in the CDR3. This CDR3 is CASSWGASYEQYF. The CDR3 DNA follows: TGTGCCAGCAGCTGGGGGGCGTCCTACGAGCAGTACTTC.

The chain employs TRBV6-2 or TRBV6-3 and TRBJ2-5; D call uncertain. This CDR3 region has 11 residues. Trimming removed 5 bases from V and 7 bases from J, with 8 bases in between. Germline values: CDR1 MNHEY, CDR2 SVGEGT. The CDR3 bases are TGTGCCAGCAGTCAGACCAGGACCCAGTACTTC. Its protein product is CASSQTRTQYF.

This clonotype came up once. The J gene is TRBJ1-5, the V gene TRBV7-8, with TRBD1 matching 7 bases. V lost 5 bases, J lost 3 bases, and 7 bases stayed unmatched. This CDR3 contains 15 residues. The germline CDR1 and CDR2 sequences are SGHVS and FQNEAQ. This CDR3 is CASSGTEYTNQPQHF. In DNA, the CDR3 is TGTGCCAGCAGCGGGACAGAATATACCAATCAGCCCCAGCATTTT.

The rearrangement uses TRBV18 and TRBJ2-1, with D tentatively TRBD1 (5 bases). The ends were cut back, 6 bases at V and 5 bases at J, with 17 bases in the middle. Germline V CDR1 and CDR2: KGHSH, LQKENI. The CDR3 covers 15 residues. The CDR3 here is CASSPWGRANNEQFF. The CDR3 DNA reads TGTGCCAGCTCCCCCTGGGGCCGGGCAAACAATGAGCAGTTCTTC.

The rearrangement uses TRBV20-1 and TRBJ2-7; 7 bases fit TRBD2. The CDR3 is 12 amino acids. Trimming took 6 bases from V and 4 from J; bases not matched to a gene: 6. Germline-derived CDR1 and CDR2 are DFQATT and SNEGSKA (reference sequence). In nucleotides, the CDR3 is TGCAGTGCACCGACTAGCTGGTACGAGCAGTACTTC. This encodes CSAPTSWYEQYF.

There are many counts of this clonotype. This chain uses TRBV29-1 with TRBJ2-1; D might be TRBD2 (5 bases). Between the trimmed V and J ends, which lost 3 bases and 4 bases, there was a span of 7 bases. The CDR3 covers 12 residues. CDR1 and CDR2 from the germline V gene are SQVTM and ANQGSEA. In DNA, the CDR3 is TGCAGCGTTGATACGGGATACAATGAGCAGTTCTTC. It yields the protein CSVDTGYNEQFF.

V usage is TRBV20-1 and J usage is TRBJ2-1, with D possibly being TRBD1 (6 bases). Trimming took off 8 bases at V and 2 bases at J, with 13 bases between the two ends. The CDR3 is 13 amino acids. CDR1 is DFQATT and CDR2 is SNEGSKA in the germline V gene (reference sequence). This chain's CDR3 is CSPPGHPYNEQFF. As DNA, the CDR3 is TGCAGTCCCCCGGGACACCCCTACAATGAGCAGTTCTTC.

CDR3 protein: CASSPPDGPYGYTF. The CDR3 coding sequence is TGTGCCAGCAGTCCTCCTGACGGTCCCTATGGCTACACCTTC. The rearrangement uses TRBV6-8 and TRBJ1-2; no clear D gene. Per the germline V gene, CDR1 is MNHGY and CDR2 is SAAAGT. This CDR3 has 14 residues. V gave up 5 bases and J gave up 4 bases, with 14 bases separating them.

This clonotype has just a few counts. V and J are TRBV5-1 and TRBJ2-3; 11 bases fit TRBD2. V was clipped by 0 bases and J by 6 bases; unmatched bases: 3. Germline lookup yields CDR1 SGHRS and CDR2 YFSETQ. The CDR3 is made up of 15 amino acids. CDR3 residues: CASSLDLAGGDTQYF. In DNA, the CDR3 is TGCGCCAGCAGCTTGGACCTAGCGGGAGGTGATACGCAGTATTTT.

The chain carries TRBV13 and TRBJ2-5; a weak D match, TRBD1 (5 bases). Trimming pared 1 base from V and 2 bases from J, leaving 8 bases between. Germline-derived CDR1 and CDR2 are PRHDT and FYEKMQ (reference sequence). CDR3 size: 14 residues. Here the CDR3 reads CASSLEGRQETQYF. The CDR3, as DNA: TGTGCCAGCAGCTTAGAGGGGCGTCAAGAGACCCAGTACTTC.

The J gene is TRBJ2-7, the V gene TRBV5-1; 9 bases match TRBD2. Germline-derived CDR1 and CDR2 are SGHRS and YFSETQ. The CDR3 is 16 residues long. The trim removed 4 bases at V and 2 bases at J, leaving 10 bases unmatched. CDR3 bases: TGCGCCAGCAGCACCGTTAGCGGGAGTTTGGCCTACGAGCAGTACTTC. Residues: CASSTVSGSLAYEQYF.

This chain uses TRBV28 with TRBJ1-1; D is perhaps TRBD1 (5 bases). CDR3 length: 15 residues. The germline CDR1 and CDR2 sequences are MDHEN and SYDVKM. Trimming pared 4 bases from V and 0 bases from J, leaving 12 bases between. As DNA, the CDR3 is TGTGCCAGCAGTTCCCGACAGCTATTGAACACTGAAGCTTTCTTT. Protein sequence: CASSSRQLLNTEAFF.